Below, one T cell receptor beta chain is given with its context. It lacks a known antigen. No clone much larger than this one lies a single base away; base qualities are absent. The data stem from a study of blood T cell repertoires in COVID-19 (dated by TCRdb to about 2020). About the full investigation: Samples covering the acute and convalescent phases of COVID-19 were provided by collaborators in the United States, Italy and Spain. HLA class I and class II types, where available, came from metadata supplied by the sample provider rather than from assay-based typing. The repertoires were made available in a free public database intended to serve as a resource for research on the immune response to SARS-CoV-2. The sample metadata nearly always contained a de-identified subject ID, COVID-19 status, age in years and sex. The dataset comprised deeply sampled blood TCRbeta repertoires from subjects exposed to, actively infected with, or recovered from COVID-19. Samples came from the ongoing ImmuneRACE study (first 160 participants) plus 1,254 subjects from 6 global collaborators. The prospective study material was composed of cDNA or gDNA derived from T cells, B-cell-depleted T cells, or PBMCs.

Results and caveats for the whole study, not just this receptor: The amount of clinical and demographic metadata varied by source and participant and was provided uncurated.

Measured from the cysteine to the phenylalanine, the CDR3 is 13 residues long. CDR3 DNA is the only sequence kept; it has 39 bases, read in frame from the first base. The germline V gene encodes CDR1 MNHNS and CDR2 SASEGT. The junction carries 11 bases between V and J, which are trimmed by 2 bases and 9 bases respectively. TCRbeta CDR3 regions were amplified from genomic DNA by means of the immunoSEQ Assay, a bias-controlled multiplex PCR. As for how the authors treated the data: The number of nucleated cells in each sample was estimated by amplification of reference gene primers within the assay. Sequence reads were collapsed and filtered to measure the absolute abundance of every unique TCRbeta CDR3 rearrangement. For each sample, productive Simpson clonality was calculated by taking the square root of Simpson's diversity index across productive rearrangements. TCRdb's version of the immuneACCESS table is confined to in-frame rearrangements and falls short of the full clone set. An unresolved V gene accounts for under half of the shortfall where checked; the remainder is of unknown origin. V and J calls and clone size are copied from that table; D and trimming were computed from the DNA. In this sample the table shows about 150,000 clones, 80% of which occur a single time. The ten top clones hold about 0.5% of the sample.

Each collaborating institution followed its own protocols to collect whole blood in K2EDTA tubes. For TCRbeta analysis, collaborators shipped samples in one of three forms: frozen whole blood, isolated PBMCs, or DNA extracted from either of those sample types. The sequencing sample was made of peripheral blood. This receptor was identified in a man between 60 and 75 years old with acute or convalescent COVID-19. The chain employs TRBV6-1 and TRBJ2-4; the D gene cannot be resolved reliably. The nucleotide sequence is TGTGCCAGCAGTGAACAGACTGATGGCATTCAGTACTTC. Its coded protein is CASSEQTDGIQYF.